Here is one T cell receptor (beta chain) with its context. Its antigen is not identified. Primers included in the PCR were 60 Vbeta and 13 Jbeta primers. The repertoire was sequenced with immunoSEQ multiplex PCR; TCRdb's copy has only in-frame clones and lacks some. Of 90,000 to 95,000 clones listed, 81% were seen once; the top ten hold roughly 1.3%. The V and J ends lost 3 bases and 8 bases, in that order; junction bases with no gene match: 7. The length of the CDR3 is 15 residues. The V gene's germline CDR1 is SGHTA and CDR2 FQGNSA. These data come from a study of cytomegalovirus exposure and HLA in healthy donors. Study results and limitations: A missense DCLRE1C variant was associated with V- and J-gene trimming of TCR beta chains in a later analysis, and an independent cohort replicated the association. It was taken for granted in presence/absence analyses that sequencing depth across donors was roughly uniform. The sole available immune exposure information was CMV serostatus.

The V call is TRBV7-2, the J call TRBJ2-1; 10 positions match TRBD1. The sample was PBMCs. The receptor's source is a girl aged 2-10 years in good health and CMV-seropositive. The CDR3 loop is CASSLRDRGWDEQFF. DNA of the CDR3: TGTGCCAGCAGCTTGAGGGACAGGGGTTGGGATGAGCAGTTCTTC.